This T cell receptor beta chain was profiled in a study of shared clonotypes between healthy human individuals. Whole-study results and caveats: In a handful of donors, around 5% of naive CD4 clonotypes appeared in common.

The method was immunoSEQ multiplex PCR; TCRdb's version includes in-frame clones alone and lacks a portion of them. The repertoire holds 2 million to 2.5 million clones, with approximately 96% as singletons. Regarding this clone: What it binds is unknown. Other nucleotide sequences from this sample produce the same CDR3.

This TCR came from a man aged 18-30 years in good health. Sequencing was performed on naive CD4+ T cells sorted from blood. Subset here: CD45RA+ positively selected.

CDR3 sequence reads: CASSPNRGQETQYF. For the CDR3, the DNA is TGTGCCAGCTCACCTAACAGGGGGCAAGAGACCCAGTACTTC. The chain recombines TRBV18 with TRBJ2-5; TRBD1 agrees at 8 bases. Germline V gene lookup returns CDR1 KGHSH and CDR2 LQKENI. Losses at the gene ends were 3 bases for V and 2 bases for J; bases not matched to a gene: 2. CDR3 length: 14 residues. Based on the CDR3 plus reference TRBV18 and TRBJ2-5, the full variable domain is NAGVMQNPRHLVRRRGQEARLRCSPMKGHSHVYWYRQLPEEGLKFMVYLQKENIIDESGMPKERFSAEFPKEGPSILRIQQVVRGDSAAYFCASSPNRGQETQYFGPGTRLLVL.